These 16 T cell receptor beta chains originate from one sample sequenced in a study of blood T cell repertoires in COVID-19. Produced via immunoSEQ multiplex PCR; TCRdb's table is partial and in-frame only. The table has almost 300,000 clones, around 90% seen once. Material: peripheral blood. All receptors come from a man between 65 and 80 years old with acute or convalescent COVID-19.

CDR3 sequence reads: CAISVLAGVYNEQFF. The CDR3 DNA follows: TGTGCCATCAGTGTCCTAGCGGGAGTGTACAATGAGCAGTTCTTC. This chain connects TRBV10-3 to TRBJ2-1, with TRBD2 matching over 10 bases. Germline V gene data show CDR1 as ENHRY and CDR2 as SYGVKD. V dropped 4 bases and J dropped 4; count of bases not matched to a gene: 4. This CDR3 has 15 residues.

The chain is built from TRBV28 and TRBJ2-3; D possibly corresponds to TRBD1 (5 bases). V was shortened by 0 bases and J by 0 bases, with 13 bases between the two germline ends. Germline V gives CDR1 MDHEN, CDR2 SYDVKM. The CDR3 is 17 residues long. The CDR3 reads CASSLWAVGQSTDTQYF. In DNA form, the CDR3 reads TGTGCCAGCAGTTTATGGGCGGTGGGGCAGAGCACAGATACGCAGTATTTT.

The J gene is TRBJ2-5, the V gene TRBV3-1 (or the pseudogene TRBV3-2); 7 positions match TRBD2. Germline V gene data show CDR1 as LGHDT and CDR2 as YNNKEL (reference sequence). Trimming took 1 base from V and 4 from J; bases not matched to a gene: 3. This CDR3 has 14 amino acids. The CDR3 loop reads CASSQGWGGETQYF. The CDR3 DNA sequence: TGTGCCAGCAGCCAAGGGTGGGGGGGAGAGACCCAGTACTTC.

V is TRBV7-8 and J is TRBJ1-2, with D hard to call. Germline lookup yields CDR1 SGHVS and CDR2 FQNEAQ. Trimming left V 1 base short and J 8 bases short, with 11 bases between. The CDR3 is 13 residues long. CDR3: CASSLVRSGGYTF. The CDR3 DNA reads TGTGCCAGCAGCTTAGTACGGAGTGGGGGCTACACCTTC.

This rearrangement joins TRBV3-1 (or the pseudogene TRBV3-2) to TRBJ1-2; D unclear. CDR3 size: 12 residues. Deletions cut 5 bases from V and 4 bases from J, with 8 bases between. Germline CDR1 is LGHDT and CDR2 is YNNKEL (reference sequence). The CDR3 DNA reads TGTGCCAGCAGCGCGGGGTTCTATGGCTACACCTTC. Translation gives CASSAGFYGYTF.

The genes are TRBV19 and TRBJ1-1; no definite D call. Germline V CDR1 and CDR2: LNHDA, SQIVND (reference sequence). Trimming shortened V by 3 bases and J by 7 bases, and 21 bases separated the two germline ends. The CDR3 extends over 16 amino acids. The CDR3 reads CASSMRRGGGISEAFF. The CDR3 DNA reads TGTGCCAGTAGTATGAGGCGGGGTGGAGGGATCAGTGAAGCTTTCTTT.

This chain connects TRBV5-4 to TRBJ2-7; 11 nucleotides align to TRBD2. The J segment lost 2 bases and the V segment lost 6 bases, leaving 7 bases of the junction unmatched. CDR1 and CDR2 from the germline V gene are SGHNT and YYREEE (reference sequence). The CDR3 contains 15 residues. This chain's CDR3 is CASTFGTSGTYEQYF. The CDR3 coding sequence is TGTGCCAGCACCTTTGGGACTAGCGGCACCTACGAGCAGTACTTC.

The gene calls are TRBV9 and TRBJ1-3, with 10 bases matching TRBD1. Germline V gene lookup returns CDR1 SGDLS and CDR2 YYNGEE. The CDR3 is made up of 16 amino acids. J lost 6 bases, V lost 2 bases, and 8 bases had no gene match. The chain's CDR3 is CASSVVPGQGINTIYF. CDR3 nucleotide sequence: TGTGCCAGCAGCGTTGTACCGGGACAGGGGATAAACACCATATATTTT. The whole variable domain, remainder taken from reference TRBV9 and TRBJ1-3, is DSGVTQTPKHLITATGQRVTLRCSPRSGDLSVYWYQQSLDQGLQFLIQYYNGEERAKGNILERFSAQQFPDLHSELNLSSLELGDSALYFCASSVVPGQGINTIYFGEGSWLTVV.

V and J are TRBV6-6 and TRBJ1-2; no reliable D call. The germline CDR1 and CDR2 sequences are MNHNY and SVGAGI (reference sequence). The CDR3 extends over 11 amino acids. V dropped 6 bases and J dropped 7 bases, with 9 bases sitting between them. CDR3 residues: CASRREFGYTF. The DNA for the CDR3 is TGTGCCAGCAGACGTGAGTTTGGCTACACCTTC.

This clone was seen just once. The V gene is TRBV7-2, the J gene TRBJ1-1, with 9 bases fitting TRBD1. The junction had 8 bases not matched to a gene; V was cut back by 3 bases and J by 9 bases. Germline assignment: CDR1 SGHTA and CDR2 FQGNSA. This CDR3 region has 14 residues. CDR3 in amino acids: CASSFGQGTMKAFF. DNA for the CDR3: TGTGCCAGCAGCTTCGGACAGGGGACTATGAAAGCTTTCTTT.

The rearrangement uses TRBV18 and TRBJ2-3; weak D call: TRBD2 (6 bases). Trimming took 2 bases from V and 5 from J, leaving 14 bases between them. There are 15 residues in the CDR3. CDR1 KGHSH and CDR2 LQKENI come from the germline V gene. CDR3 bases: TGTGCCAGCTCACCAGCTCTATTGGGGGGAGATACGCAGTATTTT. This encodes CASSPALLGGDTQYF.

V gene TRBV5-5 combines with J gene TRBJ1-1; weak D call: TRBD1 (6 bases). V dropped 4 bases and J dropped 11 bases, with 12 bases sitting between them. The CDR3 has 11 amino acids. From germline, CDR1 is SGHKS and CDR2 YYEKEE (reference sequence). The chain's CDR3 is CASSTTGSAFF. The CDR3 DNA sequence: TGTGCCAGCAGCACAACAGGGAGTGCTTTCTTT.

The gene calls are TRBV24-1 and TRBJ2-4; TRBD1 is a possible D gene (5 bases). Germline assignment: CDR1 KGHDR and CDR2 SFDVKD. V lost 3 bases and J lost 8, with 10 bases in between. The CDR3 covers 13 residues. Here the CDR3 DNA reads TGTGCCACCAGTGATCTCGTAGGGGACATTCAGTACTTC. This sequence encodes CATSDLVGDIQYF.

Worth noting for this clone: At the DNA level, this CDR3 is encoded by other sequences in the same sample as well. This chain links TRBV11-1 with TRBJ2-7; TRBD1 agrees at 7 bases. With V trimmed by 5 bases and J by 3 bases, 7 bases remained unmatched. CDR3 size: 14 residues. Germline V gives CDR1 SGHAT, CDR2 FQDESV (reference sequence). The CDR3, as DNA: TGTGCCAGCAGCCCCCGGACAGGAAACTACGAGCAGTACTTC. Translating it yields CASSPRTGNYEQYF.

The chain employs TRBV29-1 and TRBJ2-1; 7 bases match TRBD1. The length of the CDR3 is 13 residues. Germline trimming cut 6 bases from V and 0 bases from J; bases unmatched to any gene: 2. Germline values: CDR1 SQVTM, CDR2 ANQGSEA. DNA for the CDR3: TGCAGCGTCGGGACAGTCTCCTACAATGAGCAGTTCTTC. Translation: CSVGTVSYNEQFF.

This rearrangement joins TRBV18 to TRBJ2-7; D call uncertain. This CDR3 region has 14 residues. Per the germline V gene, CDR1 is KGHSH and CDR2 is LQKENI. The germline V and J ends were trimmed by 2 bases and 2 bases, with 10 bases remaining between them. DNA of the CDR3: TGTGCCAGCTCACCAGTGGAGTCGCCCTACGAGCAGTACTTC. It codes for CASSPVESPYEQYF.